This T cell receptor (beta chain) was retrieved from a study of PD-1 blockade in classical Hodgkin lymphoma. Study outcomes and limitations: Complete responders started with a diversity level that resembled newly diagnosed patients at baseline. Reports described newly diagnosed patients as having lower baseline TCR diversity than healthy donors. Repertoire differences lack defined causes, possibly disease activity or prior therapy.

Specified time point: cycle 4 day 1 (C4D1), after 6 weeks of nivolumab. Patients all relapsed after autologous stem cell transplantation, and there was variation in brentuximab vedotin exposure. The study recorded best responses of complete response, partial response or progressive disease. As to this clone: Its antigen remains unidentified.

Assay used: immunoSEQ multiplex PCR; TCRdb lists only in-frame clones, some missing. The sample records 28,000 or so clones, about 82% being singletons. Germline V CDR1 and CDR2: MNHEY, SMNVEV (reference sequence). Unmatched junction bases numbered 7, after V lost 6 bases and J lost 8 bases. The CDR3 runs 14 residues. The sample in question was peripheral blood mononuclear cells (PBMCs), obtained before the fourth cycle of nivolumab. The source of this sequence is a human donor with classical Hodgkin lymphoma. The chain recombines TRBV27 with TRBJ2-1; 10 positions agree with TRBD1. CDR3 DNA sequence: TGTGCCAGCAGCCCTAGACAGGGGGCATATGAGCAGTTCTTC. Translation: CASSPRQGAYEQFF.